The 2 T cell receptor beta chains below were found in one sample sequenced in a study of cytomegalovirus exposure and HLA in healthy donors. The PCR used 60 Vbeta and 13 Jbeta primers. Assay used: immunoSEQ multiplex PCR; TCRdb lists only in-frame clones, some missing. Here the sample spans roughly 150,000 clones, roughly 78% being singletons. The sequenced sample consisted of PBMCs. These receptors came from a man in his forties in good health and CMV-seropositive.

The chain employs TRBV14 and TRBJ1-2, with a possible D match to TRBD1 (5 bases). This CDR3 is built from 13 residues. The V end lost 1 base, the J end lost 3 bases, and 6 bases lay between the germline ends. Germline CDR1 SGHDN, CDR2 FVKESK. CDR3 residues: CASSQGRDYGYTF. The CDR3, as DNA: TGTGCCAGCAGCCAAGGCAGGGACTATGGCTACACCTTC.

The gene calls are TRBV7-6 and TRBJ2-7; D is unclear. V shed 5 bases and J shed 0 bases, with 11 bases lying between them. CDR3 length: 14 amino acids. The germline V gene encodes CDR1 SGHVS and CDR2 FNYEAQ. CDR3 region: CASSRQVSSYEQYF. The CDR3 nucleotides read TGTGCCAGCAGCCGACAAGTTAGCTCCTACGAGCAGTACTTC.